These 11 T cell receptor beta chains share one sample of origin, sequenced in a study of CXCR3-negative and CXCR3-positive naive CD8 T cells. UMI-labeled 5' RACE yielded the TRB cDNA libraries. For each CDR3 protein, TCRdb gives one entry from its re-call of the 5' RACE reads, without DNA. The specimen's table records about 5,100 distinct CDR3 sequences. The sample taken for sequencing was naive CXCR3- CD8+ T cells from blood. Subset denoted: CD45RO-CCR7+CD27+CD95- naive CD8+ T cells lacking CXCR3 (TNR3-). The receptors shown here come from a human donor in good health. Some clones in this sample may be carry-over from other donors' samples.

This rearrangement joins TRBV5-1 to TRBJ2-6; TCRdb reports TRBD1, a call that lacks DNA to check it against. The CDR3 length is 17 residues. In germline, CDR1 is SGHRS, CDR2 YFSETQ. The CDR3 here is CASSLEGQASGANVLTF.

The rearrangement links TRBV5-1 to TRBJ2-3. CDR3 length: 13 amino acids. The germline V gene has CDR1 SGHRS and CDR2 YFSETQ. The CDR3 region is CASSSSYTDTQYF.

CDR3 loop: CASSLLAGGPYEQYF. The V gene is TRBV27, the J gene TRBJ2-7; TCRdb reports TRBD2, a call that lacks DNA to check it against. The CDR3 consists of 15 residues. Germline values: CDR1 MNHEY, CDR2 SMNVEV (reference sequence).

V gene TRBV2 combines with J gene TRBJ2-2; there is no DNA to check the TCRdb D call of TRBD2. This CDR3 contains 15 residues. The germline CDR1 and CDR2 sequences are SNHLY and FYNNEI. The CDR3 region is CASRLAGEGTGELFF.

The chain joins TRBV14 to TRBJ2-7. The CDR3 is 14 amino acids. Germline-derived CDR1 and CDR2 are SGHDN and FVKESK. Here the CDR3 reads CASSQVAGAYEQYF. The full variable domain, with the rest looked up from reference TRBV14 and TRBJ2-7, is EAGVTQFPSHSVIEKGQTVTLRCDPISGHDNLYWYRRVMGKEIKFLLHFVKESKQDESGMPNNRFLAERTGGTYSTLKVQPAELEDSGVYFCASSQVAGAYEQYFGPGTRLTVT.

CDR3 in amino acids: CASSSPPHEQYF. V usage is TRBV12-3 or TRBV12-4 and J usage is TRBJ2-7; no DNA is available, so the TRBD1 call from TCRdb remains unchecked. The CDR3 has 12 amino acids.

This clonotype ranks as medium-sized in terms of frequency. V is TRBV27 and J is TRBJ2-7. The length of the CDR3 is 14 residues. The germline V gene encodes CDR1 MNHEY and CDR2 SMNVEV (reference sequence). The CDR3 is CASSFVGGAYEQYF.

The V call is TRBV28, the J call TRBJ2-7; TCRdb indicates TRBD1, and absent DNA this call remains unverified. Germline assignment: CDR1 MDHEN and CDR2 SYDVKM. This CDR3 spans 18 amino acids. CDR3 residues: CASSSGTDITSRSYEQYF.

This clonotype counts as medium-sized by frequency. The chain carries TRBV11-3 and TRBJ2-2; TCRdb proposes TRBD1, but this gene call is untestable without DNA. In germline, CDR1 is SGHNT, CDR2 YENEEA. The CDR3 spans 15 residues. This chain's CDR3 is CASSPSTGLGGELFF.

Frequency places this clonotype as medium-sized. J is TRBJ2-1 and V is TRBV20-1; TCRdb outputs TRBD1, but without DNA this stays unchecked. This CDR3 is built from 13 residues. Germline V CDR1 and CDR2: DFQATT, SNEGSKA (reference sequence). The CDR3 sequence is CSADRVLYNEQFF.

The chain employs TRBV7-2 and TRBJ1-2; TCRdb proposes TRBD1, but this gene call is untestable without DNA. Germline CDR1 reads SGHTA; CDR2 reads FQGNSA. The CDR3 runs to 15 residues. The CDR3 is CASSLAIRGNYGYTF.